A selection of T cell receptor beta chains follows, all from one sample in a study of control samples from healthy donors and cancer patients. TCRdb's copy holds only in-frame clones and misses some; the assay was immunoSEQ multiplex PCR. The sample carries approximately 90,000 clones, 84% recorded once. The sample consisted of PBMCs. These receptors were collected from a man aged 65 to 85 with lung cancer. Each CDR3 is given with its conserved first and last residue. D genes are given only for firm matches. Size tells how often a clone was seen (once, few, many) or the class of an expanded clone, and some rows leave it out.

V: TRBV9; J: TRBJ2-5; size: -; D: TRBD1; DNA: TGTGCCAGCAGCGTAGGCGGTGGCAGGGGGGAGACCCAGTACTTC; CDR3: CASSVGGGRGETQYF
V: TRBV29-1; J: TRBJ2-3; size: -; D: -; DNA: TGCAGCGGATCCCGCGCTCCCGGAGAGGAGCAGTATTTT; CDR3: CSGSRAPGEEQYF
V: TRBV9; J: TRBJ2-5; size: -; D: TRBD2; DNA: TGTGCCAGCAGCGTAGCGGGCGGGGGGATCCAGACCCAGTACTTC; CDR3: CASSVAGGGIQTQYF
V: TRBV11-1; J: TRBJ2-7; size: -; D: TRBD2; DNA: TGTGCCAGCAGCCGGGGGGGGTCGTCCTACGAGCAGTACTTC; CDR3: CASSRGGSSYEQYF
V: TRBV15; J: TRBJ1-6; size: -; D: TRBD1; DNA: TGTGCCACCAGCAGAGATTGGGGGACAGTGAACTATAATTCACCCCTCCACTTT; CDR3: CATSRDWGTVNYNSPLHF
V: TRBV11-3; J: TRBJ2-3; size: once; D: TRBD2; DNA: TGTGCCAGCAGCTTAACTAGCGAGCCCACAGATACGCAGTATTTT; CDR3: CASSLTSEPTDTQYF
V: TRBV30; J: TRBJ2-2; size: -; D: -; DNA: TGTGTCTGTAGAGGGGAACAGGGTGCCGGGGAGCTGTTTTTT; CDR3: CVCRGEQGAGELFF
V: TRBV18; J: TRBJ1-2; size: few; D: TRBD1; DNA: TGTGCCAGCTCACCCAACAGGGGGAATGGCTATGGCTACACCTTC; CDR3: CASSPNRGNGYGYTF
V: TRBV27; J: TRBJ1-6; size: -; D: TRBD1; DNA: TGTGCCAGCAGTAATAGGGACAGGGGAGGAAATAATTCACCCCTCCACTTT; CDR3: CASSNRDRGGNNSPLHF
V: TRBV7-6; J: TRBJ2-7; size: -; D: -; DNA: TGTGCCAGCAGCTCAGGGGACTCCTACGAGCAGTACTTC; CDR3: CASSSGDSYEQYF
V: TRBV7-2; J: TRBJ1-1; size: -; D: TRBD1; DNA: TGTGCCAGCAGCTTAGAGACAGGGACCACTGAAGCTTTCTTT; CDR3: CASSLETGTTEAFF
V: TRBV3-1/TRBV3-2; J: TRBJ2-1; size: -; D: TRBD1; DNA: TGTGCCAGCAGCCGGACAGGGGTCACCTACAATGAGCAGTTCTTC; CDR3: CASSRTGVTYNEQFF
V: TRBV5-6; J: TRBJ1-4; size: once; D: -; DNA: TGTGCCAGCACTCTTGGGGGTGGAGAAAAACTGTTTTTT; CDR3: CASTLGGGEKLFF
V: TRBV2; J: TRBJ1-1; size: once; D: -; DNA: TGTGCCAGCAGTGCCCAATACACTGAAGCTTTCTTT; CDR3: CASSAQYTEAFF
V: TRBV6-5; J: TRBJ2-1; size: -; D: -; DNA: TGTGCCAGCAGTTCCTTTCTGTATGAGCAGTTCTTC; CDR3: CASSSFLYEQFF
V: TRBV4-1; J: TRBJ1-2; size: -; D: -; DNA: TGCGCCAGCAGCCAAGCGAGCGGGACCTCCGGGTCGCTCGGCTACACCTTC; CDR3: CASSQASGTSGSLGYTF
V: TRBV10-2; J: TRBJ2-5; size: -; D: -; DNA: TGCGCCAGCAGTGACCTAGGGGGCAGGGGGGCCCAGTACTTC; CDR3: CASSDLGGRGAQYF
V: TRBV5-6; J: TRBJ1-1; size: -; D: -; DNA: TGTGCCAGCAGCTTAATTAGACGGATAAACACTGAAGCTTTCTTT; CDR3: CASSLIRRINTEAFF
V: TRBV12-5; J: TRBJ1-2; size: -; D: -; DNA: TGTGCTAGTGGCAGGGACTTTGGCTACACCTTC; CDR3: CASGRDFGYTF
V: TRBV6-4; J: TRBJ1-1; size: -; D: -; DNA: TGTGCCAGCAGTTCTCGGGAAAACACTGAAGCTTTCTTT; CDR3: CASSSRENTEAFF
V: TRBV6-5; J: TRBJ1-6; size: -; D: -; DNA: TGTGCCAGCAGCGACCCCACAGGTTTTAATTCACCCCTCCACTTT; CDR3: CASSDPTGFNSPLHF
V: TRBV19; J: TRBJ1-6; size: -; D: TRBD1; DNA: TGTGCCAGCCGGGACAGGGATAATTCACCCCTCCACTTT; CDR3: CASRDRDNSPLHF
V: TRBV19; J: TRBJ2-1; size: -; D: -; DNA: TGTGCCAGTAGTATTCAGGATGGCTCCTACAATGAGCAGTTCTTC; CDR3: CASSIQDGSYNEQFF
V: TRBV7-2; J: TRBJ2-3; size: -; D: TRBD2; DNA: TGTGCCAGCAGCCCTTACCCGCGGACTAGCGGGGGGCCAGATACGCAGTATTTT; CDR3: CASSPYPRTSGGPDTQYF
V: TRBV5-1; J: TRBJ1-4; size: -; D: -; DNA: TGCGCCAGCAGCCCCGGGATTCGTAATGAAAAACTGTTTTTT; CDR3: CASSPGIRNEKLFF
V: TRBV7-9; J: TRBJ1-5; size: once; D: -; DNA: TGTGCCAGCAGCCCACTACGTCCGAATCAGCCCCAGCATTTT; CDR3: CASSPLRPNQPQHF
V: TRBV3-1/TRBV3-2; J: TRBJ2-3; size: -; D: TRBD2; DNA: TGTGCCAGCAGCCAAGATAGTAGCGGGACCCCTCAGTATTTT; CDR3: CASSQDSSGTPQYF
V: TRBV5-5; J: TRBJ1-1; size: -; D: -; DNA: TGTGCCAGCAGCTTGACAGGGAACACTGAAGCTTTCTTT; CDR3: CASSLTGNTEAFF
V: TRBV15; J: TRBJ1-6; size: -; D: -; DNA: TGTGCCACCAGCAGAGACGCTTTGCGGCGACCAAATTCACCCCTCCACTTT; CDR3: CATSRDALRRPNSPLHF
V: TRBV25-1; J: TRBJ2-7; size: -; D: TRBD2; DNA: TGTGCCAGCAGTGAATCCCCGGGGGGGACCACTTCCTACGAGCAGTACTTC; CDR3: CASSESPGGTTSYEQYF
V: TRBV25-1; J: TRBJ1-2; size: -; D: TRBD1; DNA: TGTGCCAGCCGATTGACAGGGGCCTATGGCTACACCTTC; CDR3: CASRLTGAYGYTF
V: TRBV3-1/TRBV3-2; J: TRBJ2-6; size: -; D: TRBD1; DNA: TGTGCCAGCACCCGGACAGGGGGCGCCGCTGGGGCCAACGTCCTGACTTTC; CDR3: CASTRTGGAAGANVLTF
V: TRBV28; J: TRBJ2-7; size: -; D: -; DNA: TGTGCCAGCAGCATCCTGCTAGGGGCGGGAAGCTACGAGCAGTACTTC; CDR3: CASSILLGAGSYEQYF
V: TRBV7-3; J: TRBJ2-3; size: -; D: TRBD1; DNA: TGTGCCAGCAGCCCCAGACAGGGTCGAGATACGCAGTATTTT; CDR3: CASSPRQGRDTQYF
V: TRBV18; J: TRBJ2-3; size: once; D: TRBD2; DNA: TGTGCCAGCTCATCGGGGACTAGCGGATTCACAGATACGCAGTATTTT; CDR3: CASSSGTSGFTDTQYF
V: TRBV6-6; J: TRBJ2-3; size: -; D: TRBD2; DNA: TGTGCCAGCGGTCGAAATGCGGGGGTGAGCACAGATACGCAGTATTTT; CDR3: CASGRNAGVSTDTQYF
V: TRBV6-5; J: TRBJ2-7; size: -; D: -; DNA: TGTGCCAGCAGTACCACGCGAGGGGGGTTCGAGCAGTACTTC; CDR3: CASSTTRGGFEQYF
V: TRBV12-3/TRBV12-4; J: TRBJ2-7; size: -; D: -; DNA: TGTGCCAGCAGGTTACAGGGAAAACACGAGCAGTACTTC; CDR3: CASRLQGKHEQYF
V: TRBV12-3/TRBV12-4; J: TRBJ2-2; size: -; D: -; DNA: TGTGCCAGCAGTTTTGACACCGGGGAGCTGTTTTTT; CDR3: CASSFDTGELFF
V: TRBV5-8; J: TRBJ1-6; size: few; D: -; DNA: TGTGCCAGCGCCCGGAGATACTCGAATTCACCCCTCCACTTT; CDR3: CASARRYSNSPLHF
V: TRBV18; J: TRBJ2-7; size: -; D: -; DNA: TGTGCCAGCTCATCGGGTGGTTCCTACGAGCAGTACTTC; CDR3: CASSSGGSYEQYF
V: TRBV6-2/TRBV6-3; J: TRBJ2-2; size: once; D: TRBD1; DNA: TGTGCCAGCAGTTACATGGGACAGCGGAACACCGGGGAGCTGTTTTTT; CDR3: CASSYMGQRNTGELFF
V: TRBV7-9; J: TRBJ2-3; size: -; D: -; DNA: TGTGCCAGCAGCGAGAGTGGCACAGATACGCAGTATTTT; CDR3: CASSESGTDTQYF
V: TRBV10-2; J: TRBJ2-3; size: once; D: -; DNA: TGCGCCAGCACCGCCCCTATTGACACAGATACGCAGTATTTT; CDR3: CASTAPIDTDTQYF
V: TRBV2; J: TRBJ2-2; size: -; D: -; DNA: TGTGCCAGCAGTGAAGTCGGCTTAAACACCGGGGAGCTGTTTTTT; CDR3: CASSEVGLNTGELFF